One T cell receptor (beta chain) is described in this entry. The antigen is not known. V was clipped by 1 base and J by 5 bases, with 11 bases between them. Germline V gene lookup returns CDR1 KGHDR and CDR2 SFDVKD. This CDR3 is 15 amino acids long. The sample belongs to a study of T cell responses to AZD1222 COVID-19 vaccine. Study observations and caveats: White British people made up most donors, females outnumbered males, and clonal diversity was possibly underestimated. Nearly half of spike-specific TCRs reportedly target unmutated variant regions.

The repertoire was sequenced with immunoSEQ multiplex PCR; TCRdb's copy has only in-frame clones and lacks some. The sample has tens of thousands of clones, approximately 80% seen once. The sequencing used peripheral blood, collected 28 days after the second AZD1222 dose. The TCR comes from an adult who received the AZD1222 COVID-19 vaccine. The chain joins TRBV24-1 to TRBJ2-1; D not certain. The CDR3 coding sequence is TGTGCCACCAGTGATTTTACCCCTGGGAACAATGAGCAGTTCTTC. Protein sequence: CATSDFTPGNNEQFF.